This entry describes one T cell receptor (beta chain). No antigen is known for it. The data were obtained in a study of shared clonotypes between healthy human individuals. Points from the study as a whole: Generation of non-shared clonotypes was less probable than generation of clonotypes shared by all four donors.

Deep-level settings were used for running the assay. On sorted subsets, replicate PCRs used 200 ng DNA, or tens of thousands of T cell genomes. Sequencing used immunoSEQ multiplex PCR; TCRdb keeps in-frame clones, though not all of them. The data contain roughly 320,000 clones, around 87% of them seen just once; the ten biggest clones take up 15% to 20%. There are 16 residues in the CDR3. The trim removed 3 bases at V and 1 base at J, leaving 6 bases unmatched. Germline CDR1 is SGHNT and CDR2 is YENEEA. The sample was memory CD8+ T cells sorted from blood. Described subset: CD45RO+ cells pooled with CCR7-negative TemRA cells. This clonotype originated in a man aged 18 to 30 in good health. The genes are TRBV11-3 and TRBJ2-5, with 9 bases identical to TRBD2. The DNA of the CDR3 is TGTGCCAGCAGCTTCTGTCCAGCGGGGGGCCAAGAGACCCAGTACTTC. It is translated as CASSFCPAGGQETQYF.